This is a list of T cell receptor beta chains from one sample in a study of blood T cell repertoires in COVID-19. Assay used: immunoSEQ multiplex PCR; TCRdb lists only in-frame clones, some missing. The repertoire holds some 110,000 clones, with about 85% as singletons. Sample: peripheral blood. The receptors come from a human donor in a cohort sampled during active COVID-19. Each CDR3 is given with its conserved first and last residue. D genes are given only for firm matches. Clone size is shown for a subset of rows, as once, few, many or a class of expanded clone.

>TRBV12-5|TRBD2|TRBJ2-3|.
CASGLVIIQTGLPITDQGTDTQYF
TGTGCTAGTGGTTTGGTAATTATACAGACGGGACTACCGATAACCGACCAAGGCACAGATACGCAGTATTTT
>TRBV29-1|.|TRBJ2-7|.
CSVEGAYEQYF
TGCAGCGTTGAAGGAGCCTACGAGCAGTACTTC
>TRBV9|TRBD1|TRBJ1-2|once
CASSALQGRPYGYTF
TGTGCCAGCAGCGCTTTACAGGGGCGCCCCTATGGCTACACCTTC
>TRBV3-1/TRBV3-2|.|TRBJ1-5|.
CASSQDFPGSEQPQHF
TGTGCCAGCAGCCAAGATTTTCCGGGATCGGAACAGCCCCAGCATTTT
>TRBV5-6|.|TRBJ1-2|.
CASSRTNYGYTF
TGTGCCAGCAGCAGGACAAACTATGGCTACACCTTC
>TRBV15|TRBD1|TRBJ2-6|.
CATSPRQGVGGSGANVLTF
TGTGCCACCAGCCCCCGGCAGGGGGTTGGGGGCTCTGGGGCCAACGTCCTGACTTTC
>TRBV6-6|.|TRBJ1-1|.
CASSYAGNTEAFF
TGTGCCAGCAGTTACGCGGGGAACACTGAAGCTTTCTTT
>TRBV3-1/TRBV3-2|.|TRBJ1-2|.
CASSQEAGLYGYTF
TGTGCCAGCAGCCAAGAGGCGGGGCTCTATGGCTACACCTTC
>TRBV6-5|TRBD1|TRBJ1-2|.
CASSYPGQGIYGYTF
TGTGCCAGCAGTTACCCGGGACAGGGGATTTATGGCTACACCTTC
>TRBV5-1|.|TRBJ1-2|once
CASSSSTANYGYTF
TGCGCCAGCAGCTCTTCGACAGCGAACTATGGCTACACCTTC
>TRBV9|TRBD2|TRBJ2-1|.
CASSVARREGRDEQFF
TGTGCCAGCAGCGTAGCTCGGCGGGAGGGCCGCGATGAGCAGTTCTTC
>TRBV15|.|TRBJ2-3|.
CATGPDRYTQYF
TGTGCCACCGGGCCCGATAGGTATACGCAGTATTTT
>TRBV25-1|.|TRBJ2-1|.
CASSELGASSYNEQFF
TGTGCCAGCAGTGAATTAGGGGCTAGCTCCTACAATGAGCAGTTCTTC
>TRBV24-1|.|TRBJ1-5|.
CATRQGSNQPQHF
TGTGCCACCAGGCAGGGGAGCAATCAGCCCCAGCATTTT
>TRBV6-5|.|TRBJ1-2|.
CASRPGQLANYGYTF
TGTGCCAGCAGACCAGGACAGCTTGCTAACTATGGCTACACCTTC
>TRBV6-6|TRBD1|TRBJ1-5|.
CASSLTGSQHF
TGTGCCAGCAGCTTGACAGGGTCCCAGCATTTT
>TRBV29-1|.|TRBJ2-7|.
CSVEVAGPYEQYF
TGCAGCGTTGAAGTTGCAGGGCCCTACGAGCAGTACTTC
>TRBV24-1|TRBD1|TRBJ2-7|once
CATSDLGTGGSYEQYF
TGTGCCACCAGTGATCTCGGGACAGGGGGCTCCTACGAGCAGTACTTC
>TRBV7-2|.|TRBJ2-7|.
CASSLTTYEQYF
TGTGCCAGCAGCTTAACCACTTACGAGCAGTACTTC
>TRBV5-1|.|TRBJ2-1|.
CASAQAAPSYNEQFF
TGCGCCAGCGCCCAAGCGGCCCCGTCCTACAATGAGCAGTTCTTC
>TRBV7-6|.|TRBJ1-2|.
CASSLDQGNYGYTF
TGTGCCAGCAGCTTGGACCAGGGCAACTATGGCTACACCTTC
>TRBV7-9|.|TRBJ1-4|.
CASSLAGETRGEKLFF
TGTGCCAGCAGCTTAGCGGGCGAGACCCGGGGTGAAAAACTGTTTTTT
>TRBV29-1|.|TRBJ2-1|.
CSVLTVRRAGINEQFF
TGCAGCGTCCTCACCGTCCGGAGGGCAGGGATCAATGAGCAGTTCTTC
>TRBV7-9|TRBD1|TRBJ1-2|once
CASSSGVQGEFGYTF
TGTGCCAGCAGCTCGGGCGTACAGGGGGAATTTGGCTACACCTTC
>TRBV5-1|.|TRBJ2-2|.
CASSLGGHPPGELFF
TGCGCCAGCAGCTTAGGGGGACACCCGCCCGGGGAGCTGTTTTTT
>TRBV7-8|.|TRBJ2-3|.
CASSPNSVNTQYF
TGTGCCAGCAGCCCCAACTCGGTCAATACGCAGTATTTT
>TRBV6-2/TRBV6-3|.|TRBJ2-6|.
CASSLTTKPSGANVLTF
TGTGCCAGCAGTTTGACAACAAAACCCTCTGGGGCCAACGTCCTGACTTTC
>TRBV4-1|.|TRBJ1-3|.
CASSQERRPDGNTIYF
TGCGCCAGCAGCCAAGAACGGCGGCCCGACGGAAACACCATATATTTT
>TRBV7-9|TRBD1|TRBJ2-3|.
CASSLRTGGGTDTQYF
TGTGCCAGCAGCCTACGGACAGGGGGCGGGACAGATACGCAGTATTTT
>TRBV15|TRBD1|TRBJ1-6|.
CATRDRGKFGPLHF
TGTGCCACTCGAGACAGGGGGAAATTTGGACCCCTCCACTTT
>TRBV5-4|.|TRBJ1-5|once
CASSLGGYSNQPQHF
TGTGCCAGCAGCTTAGGGGGTTATAGCAATCAGCCCCAGCATTTT